The 13 T cell receptor beta chains below were found in one sample sequenced in a study of blood T cell repertoires in COVID-19. Profiled with immunoSEQ multiplex PCR; TCRdb holds only in-frame clones, not every one. The repertoire consists of some 120,000 clones, with 80% occurring once and the leading ten covering just under 25%. The sample taken for sequencing was peripheral blood. The receptors were sampled from a human donor in a cohort sampled during active COVID-19.

There are a few counts of this clone. V is TRBV5-4 and J is TRBJ2-2, with D possibly matching TRBD2 (7 bases). The CDR3 extends over 15 amino acids. Trimming stripped 7 bases from V and 1 base from J, with 14 bases between. Germline V CDR1 and CDR2: SGHNT, YYREEE (reference sequence). The CDR3 DNA sequence: TGTGCCAGCGGGGGGGGCGTCCGGAACACCGGGGAGCTGTTTTTT. It encodes CASGGGVRNTGELFF.

The CDR3 spells CSATTGDTQYF. CDR3 DNA sequence: TGCAGTGCAACGACTGGAGATACGCAGTATTTT. The chain uses TRBV20-1 and TRBJ2-3; D is undetermined. Between the trimmed V and J ends, which lost 6 bases and 5 bases, there was a span of 9 bases. Germline loops: CDR1 DFQATT, CDR2 SNEGSKA (reference sequence). The CDR3 extends over 11 amino acids.

The chain is built from TRBV27 and TRBJ2-5; 7 bases align to TRBD1. The CDR3 has 15 residues. Germline CDR1 MNHEY, CDR2 SMNVEV (reference sequence). V was pared by 5 bases and J by 7 bases, with 13 bases of the junction left unmatched. In DNA, the CDR3 is TGTGCCAGCAGTGCCCGGGACAGCCGACCCGGGACCCAGTACTTC. The encoded protein is CASSARDSRPGTQYF.

The chain joins TRBV5-6 to TRBJ1-2; 10 bases line up with TRBD1. Per the germline V gene, CDR1 is SGHDT and CDR2 is YYEEEE. This CDR3 has 14 residues. After removal of 7 bases from V and 4 bases from J, the junction contained 7 bases not matched to a gene. The CDR3, as DNA: TGTGCCAGCGGCACCGGGACAGGGGTCTATGGCTACACCTTC. This translates into CASGTGTGVYGYTF.

This chain joins TRBV27 and TRBJ1-3; D is perhaps TRBD1 (5 bases). Between the trimmed V and J ends, which lost 0 bases and 3 bases, there was a span of 9 bases. CDR1 is MNHEY and CDR2 is SMNVEV in the germline V gene (reference sequence). This CDR3 has 15 residues. As DNA, the CDR3 is TGTGCCAGCAGTTTATCGGGGGGTTTTGGAAACACCATATATTTT. Translated, it gives CASSLSGGFGNTIYF.

This chain links TRBV24-1 with TRBJ2-6, with 8 bases matching TRBD1. This CDR3 contains 17 residues. Germline CDR1 KGHDR, CDR2 SFDVKD. V gave up 4 bases and J gave up 0 bases; unmatched junction bases: 4. CDR3 coding DNA: TGTGCCACCAGTGAGACAGGGGTCCTCTCTGGGGCCAACGTCCTGACTTTC. This encodes CATSETGVLSGANVLTF.

The J gene is TRBJ2-7, the V gene TRBV2; D unclear. Per germline, CDR1 SNHLY and CDR2 FYNNEI. V lost 8 bases, J lost 7 bases, and 18 bases lay in between. The CDR3 is 13 residues long. CDR3 nucleotides: TGTGCCAGCGGCCTGCGAGAGGCCATGGAGCAGTACTTC. Translation gives CASGLREAMEQYF.

This clone has only a few counts. J is TRBJ1-5 and V is TRBV5-5; TRBD1 might be the D (6 bases). The CDR3 contains 13 residues. From germline, CDR1 is SGHKS and CDR2 YYEKEE (reference sequence). Trimming pared 8 bases from V and 0 bases from J, leaving 9 bases between. CDR3 coding DNA: TGTGCCAGGGGGACAAATAGCAATCAGCCCCAGCATTTT. Protein sequence: CARGTNSNQPQHF. The complete variable domain, with remaining parts taken from reference TRBV5-5 and TRBJ1-5, reads DAGVTQSPTHLIKTRGQQVTLRCSPISGHKSVSWYQQVLGQGPQFIFQYYEKEERGRGNFPDRFSARQFPNYSSELNVNALLLGDSALYLCARGTNSNQPQHFGDGTRLSIL.

The V and J genes are TRBV12-5 and TRBJ2-5; 11 bases align to TRBD1. The CDR3 is 18 residues long. CDR1 is LGHNT and CDR2 is FRNRAP in the germline V gene. V lost 1 base, J lost 5 bases, and 12 bases stayed unmatched. CDR3 DNA: TGTGCTAGTGGTTTGGGAGTTTTAGGACAGGGGGCTATGGAGACCCAGTACTTC. Its translation is CASGLGVLGQGAMETQYF. Variable domain in full (rest from reference TRBV12-5 and TRBJ2-5): DARVTQTPRHKVTEMGQEVTMRCQPILGHNTVFWYRQTMMQGLELLAYFRNRAPLDDSGMPKDRFSAEMPDATLATLKIQPSEPRDSAVYFCASGLGVLGQGAMETQYFGPGTRLLVL.

This chain joins TRBV7-8 and TRBJ2-7, with D unclear. Trimming removed 2 bases at V and 5 bases at J, with 10 bases between. The CDR3 runs 13 residues. From germline, CDR1 is SGHVS and CDR2 FQNEAQ. The CDR3 loop is CASSLSRSDEQYF. CDR3 bases: TGTGCCAGCAGCTTATCTAGGAGCGACGAGCAGTACTTC.

V and J are TRBV6-2 or TRBV6-3 and TRBJ2-3; 8 bases line up with TRBD1. The germline V gene has CDR1 MNHEY and CDR2 SVGEGT. The junction had 4 bases not matched to a gene; V was cut back by 3 bases and J by 5 bases. This CDR3 is built from 14 residues. The CDR3: CASSYSTGGDTQYF. Written as DNA, the CDR3 is TGTGCCAGCAGTTATTCAACAGGGGGAGATACGCAGTATTTT.

The V call is TRBV3-1 (or the pseudogene TRBV3-2), the J call TRBJ2-3; 7 nucleotides agree with TRBD2. With 1 base clipped from V and 0 bases from J, the junction kept 4 bases outside the gene matches. Germline V gene lookup returns CDR1 LGHDT and CDR2 YNNKEL (reference sequence). CDR3 length equals 16 residues. CDR3 DNA sequence: TGTGCCAGCAGCCAAGGGGGGGGATTAAGCACAGATACGCAGTATTTT. Translated, it gives CASSQGGGLSTDTQYF.

The J gene is TRBJ2-2, the V gene TRBV5-1; 9 bases line up with TRBD1. CDR1 and CDR2 (germline): SGHRS, YFSETQ. V gave up 2 bases and J gave up 3 bases; unmatched junction bases: 8. This CDR3 contains 17 residues. CDR3 sequence: CASSLQGARGHTGELFF. In nucleotides, the CDR3 is TGCGCCAGCAGCTTACAGGGGGCGCGGGGTCACACCGGGGAGCTGTTTTTT.